These T cell receptor beta chains were read from a single sample in a study of breast tumors, draining lymph nodes, adjacent tissues. TCRdb reprocessed the multiplex PCR reads via MiXCR and lists one record per CDR3 protein. The profile covers roughly 80,000 distinct CDR3 sequences, with roughly 20% appearing a single time and 2% to 2.5% taken by the ten largest. The sample consisted of axillary lymph node tissue. These receptors all stem from a female donor with breast cancer. Some clones in this sample may be carry-over from other donors' samples. CDR3s include the opening cysteine and the closing phenylalanine or tryptophan. Each record gives: V gene, clone size, J gene, D gene, CDR3 protein, CDR3 DNA. The D gene is left open where the match is weak. A clone size is listed for some rows: how often the clone was seen (once, few, many), or a class if it is expanded.

TRBV7-2,many,TRBJ1-5,NA,CASSLTSGENQPQHF,TGTGCCAGCAGCCTAACTTCCGGGGAAAATCAGCCCCAGCATTTT
TRBV6-5,few,TRBJ2-1,TRBD1,CASSLLQGANEQFF,TGTGCCAGCAGTTTATTACAGGGGGCCAATGAGCAGTTCTTC
TRBV6-1,many,TRBJ2-1,TRBD2,CASILGEGQDNEQFF,TGTGCCAGCATCCTCGGGGAGGGGCAGGATAATGAGCAGTTCTTC
TRBV2,many,TRBJ1-2,TRBD1,CASTRGNNYGYTF,TGTGCCAGCACCAGGGGGAATAACTATGGCTACACCTTC
TRBV28,NA,TRBJ1-2,NA,CASSVGLSYGYAF,TGTGCCAGCAGTGTTGGACTGAGCTATGGCTACGCCTTC
TRBV20-1,many,TRBJ1-6,NA,CSATELRSSYNSPLHF,TGCAGTGCTACCGAACTCAGGAGCTCCTATAATTCACCCCTCCACTTT
TRBV7-3,many,TRBJ2-1,NA,CASSAGHGNNEQFF,TGTGCCAGCAGCGCGGGACACGGGAACAATGAGCAGTTCTTC
TRBV9,many,TRBJ1-2,TRBD1,CASSIDRVDYGYTF,TGTGCCAGCAGCATTGACAGGGTTGACTATGGCTACACCTTC
TRBV12-3/TRBV12-4,many,TRBJ2-1,NA,CASSPRPDRGPTF,TGTGCCAGCAGTCCCCGACCCGATCGAGGGCCGACTTTC
TRBV27,few,TRBJ2-7,TRBD1,CASSTTGTGGVSVYEQYF,TGTGCCAGCAGTACCACCGGGACAGGGGGCGTGAGTGTCTACGAGCAGTACTTC
TRBV5-1,many,TRBJ2-7,TRBD1,CASSPGGQGSYEQYF,TGCGCCAGCAGCCCAGGGGGACAGGGAAGCTACGAGCAGTACTTC
TRBV28,few,TRBJ2-3,NA,CASSLGTFSDTQYF,TGTGCCAGCAGTTTAGGGACATTTTCAGATACGCAGTATTTT
TRBV20-1,NA,TRBJ2-2,NA,CSANPRANTGELFF,TGCAGTGCTAACCCCAGGGCTAACACCGGGGAGCTGTTTTTT
TRBV6-5,many,TRBJ1-3,TRBD1,CASSYLGQGGNTIYF,TGTGCCAGCAGTTACTTAGGACAGGGTGGAAACACCATATATTTT
TRBV11-3,many,TRBJ2-7,NA,CASSPGLTGVEQYF,TGTGCCAGCAGCCCCGGACTAACAGGCGTCGAGCAGTACTTC
TRBV5-4,many,TRBJ1-3,NA,CASSPGASPGNTIYF,TGTGCCAGCAGCCCGGGGGCCTCACCCGGGAACACCATATATTTT
TRBV28,NA,TRBJ1-4,TRBD1,CASSSTPDRVNEKLFF,TGTGCCAGCAGTTCGACCCCCGACAGGGTTAATGAAAAACTGTTTTTT